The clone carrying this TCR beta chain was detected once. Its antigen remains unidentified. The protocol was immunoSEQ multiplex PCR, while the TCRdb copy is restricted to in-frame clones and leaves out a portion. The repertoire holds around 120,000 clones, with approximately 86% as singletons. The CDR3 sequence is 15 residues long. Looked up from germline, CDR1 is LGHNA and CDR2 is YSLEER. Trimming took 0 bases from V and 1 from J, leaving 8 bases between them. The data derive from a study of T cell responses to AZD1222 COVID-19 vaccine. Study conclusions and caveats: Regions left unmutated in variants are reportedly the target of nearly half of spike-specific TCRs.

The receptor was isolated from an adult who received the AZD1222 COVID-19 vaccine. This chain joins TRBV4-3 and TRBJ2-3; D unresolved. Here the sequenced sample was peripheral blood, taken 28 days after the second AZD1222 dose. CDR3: CASSQDWAGTDTQYF. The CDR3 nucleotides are TGCGCCAGCAGCCAAGACTGGGCAGGCACAGATACGCAGTATTTT.